The T cell receptor beta chain described here comes from a study of technical replicates of blood from a handful of donors. Profiled with immunoSEQ multiplex PCR; TCRdb holds only in-frame clones, not every one. The sample records approximately 70,000 clones, roughly 92% being singletons. This clone was seen only once. Germline is not matched at one junction end, which may reflect a read error. Germline values: CDR1 MNHNS, CDR2 SASEGT. The CDR3 consists of 11 residues. Sequenced: T cells isolated from PBMCs. The sequence derives from a human donor in good health. This chain joins TRBV6-1 and TRBJ1-2; D gene ambiguous. This chain's CDR3 is CASTLTRSSAF. CDR3 nucleotides: TGTGCCAGCACCCTAACGAGAAGTAGCGCCTTC.